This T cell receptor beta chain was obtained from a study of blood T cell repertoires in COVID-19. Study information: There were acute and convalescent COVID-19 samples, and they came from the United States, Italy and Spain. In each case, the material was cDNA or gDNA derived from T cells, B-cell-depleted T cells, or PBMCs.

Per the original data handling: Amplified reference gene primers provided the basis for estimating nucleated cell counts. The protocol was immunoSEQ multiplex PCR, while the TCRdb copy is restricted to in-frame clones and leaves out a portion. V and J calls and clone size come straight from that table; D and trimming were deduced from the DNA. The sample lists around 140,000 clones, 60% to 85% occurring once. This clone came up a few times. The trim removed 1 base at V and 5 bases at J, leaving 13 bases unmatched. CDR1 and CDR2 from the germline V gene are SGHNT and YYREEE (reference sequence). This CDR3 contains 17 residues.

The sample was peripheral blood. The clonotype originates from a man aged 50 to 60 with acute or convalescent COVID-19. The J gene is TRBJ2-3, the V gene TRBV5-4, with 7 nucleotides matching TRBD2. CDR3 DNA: TGTGCCAGCAGCTTGTATGGGCGGGGGAGCTCCAAAGATACGCAGTATTTT. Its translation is CASSLYGRGSSKDTQYF.